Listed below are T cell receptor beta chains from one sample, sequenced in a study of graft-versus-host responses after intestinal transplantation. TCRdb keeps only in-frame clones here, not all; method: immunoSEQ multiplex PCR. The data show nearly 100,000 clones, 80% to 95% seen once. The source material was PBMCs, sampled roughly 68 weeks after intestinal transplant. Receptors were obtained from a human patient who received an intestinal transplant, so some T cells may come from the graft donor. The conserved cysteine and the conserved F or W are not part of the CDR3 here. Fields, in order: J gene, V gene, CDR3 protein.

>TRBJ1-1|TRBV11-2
ASRTDRNTEAF
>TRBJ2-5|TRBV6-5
ASNPTSQYQETQY
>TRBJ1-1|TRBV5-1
ASSTTGANTEAF
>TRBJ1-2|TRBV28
ASSDGQSQISGYT
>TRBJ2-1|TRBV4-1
ASSQGPNEQF
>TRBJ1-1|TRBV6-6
ASSFPLRGSGTEAF
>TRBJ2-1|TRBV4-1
ASSQERVSGGIYNEQF
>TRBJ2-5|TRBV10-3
AISARRLEETQY
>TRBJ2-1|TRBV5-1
ASSPTSGGFSYNEQF
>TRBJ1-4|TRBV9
ASSGTGTQEKLF
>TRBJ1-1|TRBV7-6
ASSSQGDPNTEAF
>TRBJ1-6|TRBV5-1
ASSPQTVENSPLH
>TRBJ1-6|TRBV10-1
AIAPGQDDSPLH
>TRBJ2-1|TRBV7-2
ASSWGGYHDEQF
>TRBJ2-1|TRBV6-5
ASSVSPGSPNEQF
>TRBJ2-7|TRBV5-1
ASSLAPESSYEQY
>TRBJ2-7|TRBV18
ASPLIGGGLPYEQY
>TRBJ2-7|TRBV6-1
ASKSYLQGPYEQY
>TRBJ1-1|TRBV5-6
ASSIWGVMNTEAF
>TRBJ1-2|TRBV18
ASSPGNQPWTFYGYT
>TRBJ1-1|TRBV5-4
ASSLVSGRTEAF
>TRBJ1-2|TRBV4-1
ASSQEVGNYGYT
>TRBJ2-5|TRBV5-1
ASSLEGGETQY
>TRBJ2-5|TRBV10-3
AIGVEPWTQY
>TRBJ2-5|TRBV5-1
ASSLNSEQY
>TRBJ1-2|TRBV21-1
ASGEFYSYT
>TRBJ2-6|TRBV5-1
AILQGALGANVLT
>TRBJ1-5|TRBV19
AIKGGYNQPQH
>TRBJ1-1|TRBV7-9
ASSLERVEAF
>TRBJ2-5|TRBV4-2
ASSQGEGGETQY
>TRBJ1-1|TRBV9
ASSGPTVTRAF
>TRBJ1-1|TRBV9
ASSDGPGRTEAF
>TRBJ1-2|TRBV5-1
ASSLGWTGPNYGYT
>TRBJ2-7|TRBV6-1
ATLKDTSYEQY
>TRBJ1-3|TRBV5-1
ASSLAGLSSGNTIY
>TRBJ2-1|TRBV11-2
ASSPGGVNEQF
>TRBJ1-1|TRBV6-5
ASSYSVLWNTEAF
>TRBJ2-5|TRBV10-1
ASSPGLGGETQY
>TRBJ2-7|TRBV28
ASTSGTQGYEQY
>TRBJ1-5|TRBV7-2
ASRRQGAGEPQH
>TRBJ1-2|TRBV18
ASSPRTSGYT
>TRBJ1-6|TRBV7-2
ASSPTSGGNNSPLH
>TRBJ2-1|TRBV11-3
ASSSPDRNEQF
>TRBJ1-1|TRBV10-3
APRPIGPLNTEAF
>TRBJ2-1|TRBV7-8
ASSPRLRGDNEQF
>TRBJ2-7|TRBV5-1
ASHYDRAGEQY
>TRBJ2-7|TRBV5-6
ASSLGTDYEQY
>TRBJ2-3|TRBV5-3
ARSLDKNDRGVTDTQY
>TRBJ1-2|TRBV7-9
ASSTGQGGNYGYT
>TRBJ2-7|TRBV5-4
ASSLGAGEQY
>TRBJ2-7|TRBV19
ASSIAGGTSYEQY
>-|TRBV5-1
ASSPTSYEQY